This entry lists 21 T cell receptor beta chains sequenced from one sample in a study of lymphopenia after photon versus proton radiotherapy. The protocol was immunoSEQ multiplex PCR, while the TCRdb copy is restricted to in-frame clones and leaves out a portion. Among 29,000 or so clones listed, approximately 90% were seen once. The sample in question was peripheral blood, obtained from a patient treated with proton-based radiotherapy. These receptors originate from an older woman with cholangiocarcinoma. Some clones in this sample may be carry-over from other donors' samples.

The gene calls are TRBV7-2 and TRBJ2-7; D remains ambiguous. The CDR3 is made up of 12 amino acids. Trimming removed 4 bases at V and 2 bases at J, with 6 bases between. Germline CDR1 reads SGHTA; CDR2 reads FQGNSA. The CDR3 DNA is TGTGCCAGCAGCTCCAACACCTACGAGCAGTACTTC. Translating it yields CASSSNTYEQYF.

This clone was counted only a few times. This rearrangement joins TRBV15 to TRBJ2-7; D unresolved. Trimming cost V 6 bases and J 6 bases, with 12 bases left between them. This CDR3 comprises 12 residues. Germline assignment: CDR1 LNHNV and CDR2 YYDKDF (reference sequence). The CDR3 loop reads CATSHLLPEQYF. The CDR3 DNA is TGTGCCACCAGTCACCTCCTTCCCGAGCAGTACTTC.

In DNA form, the CDR3 reads TGTGCCAGCAGCGTAGACTTGAACACTGAAGCTTTCTTT. Protein product: CASSVDLNTEAFF. This chain links TRBV9 with TRBJ1-1; D ambiguous. CDR3 length: 13 residues. The V gene's germline CDR1 is SGDLS and CDR2 YYNGEE. V was shortened by 0 bases and J by 0 bases, with 3 bases between the two germline ends.

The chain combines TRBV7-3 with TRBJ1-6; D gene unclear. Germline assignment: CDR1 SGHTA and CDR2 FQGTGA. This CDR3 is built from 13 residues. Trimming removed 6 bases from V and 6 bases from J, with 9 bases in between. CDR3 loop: CASSLRRNSPLHF. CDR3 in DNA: TGTGCCAGCAGTTTGAGGCGTAATTCACCCCTCCACTTT.

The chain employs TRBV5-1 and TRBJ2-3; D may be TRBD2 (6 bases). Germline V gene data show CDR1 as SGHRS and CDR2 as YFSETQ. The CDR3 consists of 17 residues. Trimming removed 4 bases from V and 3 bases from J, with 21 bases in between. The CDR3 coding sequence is TGCGCCAGCAGCACGGGTAGGGCTAGCGAGTTAACAGATACGCAGTATTTT. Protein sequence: CASSTGRASELTDTQYF.

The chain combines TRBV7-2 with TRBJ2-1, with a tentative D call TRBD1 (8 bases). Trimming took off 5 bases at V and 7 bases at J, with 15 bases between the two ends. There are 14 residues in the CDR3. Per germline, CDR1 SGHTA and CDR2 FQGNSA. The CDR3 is CASSRDRGGNEQFF. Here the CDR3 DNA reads TGTGCCAGCAGCCGTGACAGGGGAGGGAATGAGCAGTTCTTC.

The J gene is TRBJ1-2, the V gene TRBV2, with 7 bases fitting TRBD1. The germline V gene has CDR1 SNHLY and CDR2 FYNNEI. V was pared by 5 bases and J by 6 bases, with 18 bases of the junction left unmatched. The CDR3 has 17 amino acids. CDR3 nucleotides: TGTGCCAGCAGTCATAGCCGGGACAGCGTGCGGGGGGATGGCTACACCTTC. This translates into CASSHSRDSVRGDGYTF.

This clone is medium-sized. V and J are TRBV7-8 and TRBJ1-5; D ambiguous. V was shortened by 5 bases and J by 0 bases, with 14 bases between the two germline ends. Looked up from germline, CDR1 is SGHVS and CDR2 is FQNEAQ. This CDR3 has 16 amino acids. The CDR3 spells CASSPNTGVSNQPQHF. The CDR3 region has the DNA TGTGCCAGCAGCCCCAACACGGGAGTTAGCAATCAGCCCCAGCATTTT. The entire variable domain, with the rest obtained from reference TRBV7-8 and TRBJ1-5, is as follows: GAGVSQSPRYKVAKRGQDVALRCDPISGHVSLFWYQQALGQGPEFLTYFQNEAQLDKSGLPSDRFFAERPEGSVSTLKIQRTQQEDSAVYLCASSPNTGVSNQPQHFGDGTRLSIL.

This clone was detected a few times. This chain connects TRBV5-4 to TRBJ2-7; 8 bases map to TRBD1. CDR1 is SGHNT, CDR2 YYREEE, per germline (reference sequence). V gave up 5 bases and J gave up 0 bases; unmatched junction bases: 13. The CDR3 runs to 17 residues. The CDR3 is CASSSGSLTGVSYEQYF. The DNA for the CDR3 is TGTGCCAGCAGTTCAGGCTCGTTGACAGGGGTCTCCTACGAGCAGTACTTC.

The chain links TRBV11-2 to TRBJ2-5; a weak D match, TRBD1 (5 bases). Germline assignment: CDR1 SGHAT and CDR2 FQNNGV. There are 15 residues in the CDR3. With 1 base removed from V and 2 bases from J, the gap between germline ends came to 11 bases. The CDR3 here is CASSLGAGSQETQYF. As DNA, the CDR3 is TGTGCCAGCAGCTTAGGGGCAGGGTCTCAAGAGACCCAGTACTTC. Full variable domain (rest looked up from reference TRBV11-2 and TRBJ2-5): EAGVAQSPRYKIIEKRQSVAFWCNPISGHATLYWYQQILGQGPKLLIQFQNNGVVDDSQLPKDRFSAERLKGVDSTLKIQPAKLEDSAVYLCASSLGAGSQETQYFGPGTRLLVL.

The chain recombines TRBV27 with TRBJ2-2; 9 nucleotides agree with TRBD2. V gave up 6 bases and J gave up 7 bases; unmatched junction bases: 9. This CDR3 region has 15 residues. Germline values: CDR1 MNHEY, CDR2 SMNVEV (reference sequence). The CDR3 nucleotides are TGTGCCAGCAGCAGCCGCGGGAGGGACTACGGGGAGCTGTTTTTT. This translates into CASSSRGRDYGELFF.

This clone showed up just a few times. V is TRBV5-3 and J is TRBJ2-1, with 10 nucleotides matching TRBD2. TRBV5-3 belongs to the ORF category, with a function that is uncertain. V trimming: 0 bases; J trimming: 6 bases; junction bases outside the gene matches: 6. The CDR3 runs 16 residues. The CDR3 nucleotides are TGTGCCAGAAGCTTGGGAGCGGGGGGGCCGCTCAATGAGCAGTTCTTC. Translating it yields CARSLGAGGPLNEQFF.

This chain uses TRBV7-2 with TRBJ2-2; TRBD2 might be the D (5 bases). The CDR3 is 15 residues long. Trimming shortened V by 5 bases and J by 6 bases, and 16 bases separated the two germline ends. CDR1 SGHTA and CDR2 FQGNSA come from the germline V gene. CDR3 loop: CASSGRRASPGELFF. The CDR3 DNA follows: TGTGCCAGCAGCGGGCGTAGGGCTAGCCCCGGGGAGCTGTTTTTT.

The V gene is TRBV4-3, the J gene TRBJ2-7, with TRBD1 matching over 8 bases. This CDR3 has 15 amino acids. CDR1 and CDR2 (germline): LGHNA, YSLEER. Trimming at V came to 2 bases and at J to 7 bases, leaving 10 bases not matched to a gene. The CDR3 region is CASSQPGQGVGEQYF. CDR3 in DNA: TGCGCCAGCAGCCAACCAGGACAGGGAGTGGGAGAGCAGTACTTC.

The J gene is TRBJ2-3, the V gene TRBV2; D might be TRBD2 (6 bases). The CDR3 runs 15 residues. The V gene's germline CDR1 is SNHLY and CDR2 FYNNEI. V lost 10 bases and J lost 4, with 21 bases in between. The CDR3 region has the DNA TGTGCCACTACGAGGACGGGACTGGGTCCAGATACGCAGTATTTT. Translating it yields CATTRTGLGPDTQYF.

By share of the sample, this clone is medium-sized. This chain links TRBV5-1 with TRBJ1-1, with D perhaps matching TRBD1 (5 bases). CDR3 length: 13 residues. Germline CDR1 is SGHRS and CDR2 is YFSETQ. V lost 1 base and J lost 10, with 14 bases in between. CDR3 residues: CASSLQEGRVAFF. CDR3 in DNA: TGCGCCAGCAGCTTGCAGGAGGGGAGGGTAGCTTTCTTT.

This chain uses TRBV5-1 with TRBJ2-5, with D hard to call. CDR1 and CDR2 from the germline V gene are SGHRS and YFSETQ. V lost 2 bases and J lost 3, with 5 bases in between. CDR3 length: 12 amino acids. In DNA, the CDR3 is TGCGCCAGCAGCTTAATAAAAGAGACCCAGTACTTC. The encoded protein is CASSLIKETQYF. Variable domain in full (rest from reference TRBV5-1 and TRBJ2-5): KAGVTQTPRYLIKTRGQQVTLSCSPISGHRSVSWYQQTPGQGLQFLFEYFSETQRNKGNFPGRFSGRQFSNSRSEMNVSTLELGDSALYLCASSLIKETQYFGPGTRLLVL.

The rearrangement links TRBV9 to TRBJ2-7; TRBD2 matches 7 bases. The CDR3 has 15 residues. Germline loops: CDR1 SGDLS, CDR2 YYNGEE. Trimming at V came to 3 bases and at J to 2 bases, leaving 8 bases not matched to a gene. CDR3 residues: CASSAQSSGPYEQYF. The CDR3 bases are TGTGCCAGCAGCGCACAGTCTAGCGGACCCTACGAGCAGTACTTC. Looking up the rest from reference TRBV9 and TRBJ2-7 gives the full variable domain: DSGVTQTPKHLITATGQRVTLRCSPRSGDLSVYWYQQSLDQGLQFLIQYYNGEERAKGNILERFSAQQFPDLHSELNLSSLELGDSALYFCASSAQSSGPYEQYFGPGTRLTVT.

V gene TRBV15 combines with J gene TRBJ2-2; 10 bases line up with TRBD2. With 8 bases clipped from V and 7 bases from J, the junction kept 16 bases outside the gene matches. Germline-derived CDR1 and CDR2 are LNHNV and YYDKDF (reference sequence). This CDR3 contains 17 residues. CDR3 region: CATGRMSGRAGIGELFF. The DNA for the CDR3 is TGTGCCACCGGACGGATGAGCGGGAGGGCCGGTATCGGGGAGCTGTTTTTT. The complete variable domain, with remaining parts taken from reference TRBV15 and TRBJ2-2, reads DAMVIQNPRYQVTQFGKPVTLSCSQTLNHNVMYWYQQKSSQAPKLLFHYYDKDFNNEADTPDNFQSRRPNTSFCFLDIRSPGLGDTAMYLCATGRMSGRAGIGELFFGEGSRLTVL.

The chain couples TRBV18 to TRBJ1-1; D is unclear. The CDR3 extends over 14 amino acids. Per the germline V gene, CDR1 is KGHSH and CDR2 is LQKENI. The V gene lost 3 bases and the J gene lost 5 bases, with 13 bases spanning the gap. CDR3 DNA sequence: TGTGCCAGCTCACCGAATACTGGTGGGACTGAAGCTTTCTTT. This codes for CASSPNTGGTEAFF.

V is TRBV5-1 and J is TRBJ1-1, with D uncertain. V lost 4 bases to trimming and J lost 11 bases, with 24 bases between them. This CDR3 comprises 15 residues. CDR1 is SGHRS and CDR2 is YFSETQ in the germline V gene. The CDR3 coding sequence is TGCGCCAGCAGCCCAAACTTCGAAGGCAGCCACGGGGCTTTCTTT. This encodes CASSPNFEGSHGAFF.